A selection of T cell receptor beta chains follows, all from one sample in a study of multiple sclerosis patients with progressive multifocal leukoencephalopathy. Generated by immunoSEQ multiplex PCR, the TCRdb table keeps only in-frame clones and is missing some. The sample gives about 32,000 clones, about nine tenths of which show up once; about 5.7% is in the top ten. The material was PBMCs, obtained from a patient treated with natalizumab. These TCRs come from a woman between 40 and 55 years old with progressive multifocal leukoencephalopathy. Each CDR3 is given with its conserved first and last residue. A D gene is named only where the DNA matches it firmly. Rows give clone size only sometimes, using once, few, many, or a class for an expanded clone.

TRBJ1-5 TRBV5-8 - - CASSLLPSNQPQHF TGTGCCAGCAGCTTGTTGCCTAGCAATCAGCCCCAGCATTTT
TRBJ1-1 TRBV19 - - CASSIIAANTEAFF TGTGCCAGTAGTATAATCGCGGCGAACACTGAAGCTTTCTTT
TRBJ1-1 TRBV28 - - CASSLRGRGPEAFF TGTGCCAGCAGTTTAAGGGGGAGGGGCCCTGAAGCTTTCTTT
TRBJ2-1 TRBV30 TRBD1 - CAFIDRGRSNEQFF TGTGCCTTTATCGACAGGGGGCGAAGTAATGAGCAGTTCTTC
TRBJ2-7 TRBV29-1 - - CSGTVAYEQYF TGCAGCGGGACAGTCGCCTACGAGCAGTACTTC
TRBJ1-5 TRBV2 - - CASSEANTRGNQPQHF TGTGCCAGCAGTGAAGCGAATACAAGAGGCAATCAGCCCCAGCATTTT
TRBJ2-3 TRBV10-1 - - CASSRGGTDTQYF TGCGCCAGCTCCAGGGGGGGCACAGATACGCAGTATTTT
TRBJ2-7 TRBV13 - - CASSLGQGLGAQYF TGTGCCAGCAGCTTAGGCCAGGGGTTAGGGGCGCAGTACTTC
TRBJ2-7 TRBV5-1 - - CASSPGWAFEQYF TGCGCCAGCAGCCCAGGATGGGCCTTCGAGCAGTACTTC
TRBJ1-4 TRBV6-1 - - CASSGQWGEKLFF TGTGCCAGCAGTGGACAGTGGGGAGAAAAACTGTTTTTT
TRBJ1-6 TRBV10-3 TRBD1 few CAITGTGDSPLHF TGTGCCATCACCGGGACAGGGGATTCACCCCTCCACTTT
TRBJ2-3 TRBV7-3 - - CASSLPPTVGTQYF TGTGCCAGCAGCTTACCCCCTACGGTGGGAACGCAGTATTTT
TRBJ2-3 TRBV7-9 TRBD2 - CASSSGLAGISTDTQYF TGTGCCAGCAGCTCGGGACTAGCGGGGATTAGCACAGATACGCAGTATTTT
TRBJ1-1 TRBV6-1 - few CASTLSVNTEAFF TGTGCCAGCACCCTAAGCGTGAACACTGAAGCTTTCTTT
TRBJ2-1 TRBV28 - - CASSSPGREQFF TGTGCCAGCAGTTCCCCGGGGCGGGAGCAGTTCTTC
TRBJ1-5 TRBV19 - - CASSLERNQPQHF TGTGCCAGTAGTCTAGAAAGAAATCAGCCCCAGCATTTT
TRBJ2-5 TRBV12-5 - - CASGGVGVGETQYF TGTGCTAGTGGTGGTGTTGGCGTCGGGGAGACCCAGTACTTC
TRBJ1-1 TRBV27 - - CASSFSLTRVNAEAFF TGTGCCAGCAGTTTCTCCTTGACGAGGGTGAACGCTGAAGCTTTCTTT
TRBJ2-3 TRBV6-5 TRBD2 once CASSYIGTSETDTQYF TGTGCCAGCAGTTACATCGGGACTAGCGAGACAGATACGCAGTATTTT
TRBJ1-3 TRBV4-2 - - CASSQADGSVSGNTIYF TGTGCCAGCAGCCAAGCGGACGGTTCTGTCTCTGGAAACACCATATATTTT
TRBJ1-2 TRBV10-3 - - CAIRPTDNYGYTF TGTGCCATCAGACCGACAGATAACTATGGCTACACCTTC
TRBJ2-3 TRBV10-1 - - CASTPLRGGYTDTQYF TGCGCCAGCACCCCCCTCCGCGGGGGCTACACAGATACGCAGTATTTT
TRBJ2-1 TRBV18 - - CASSPLQVERNEQFF TGTGCCAGCTCACCACTTCAGGTGGAACGCAATGAGCAGTTCTTC
TRBJ2-2 TRBV2 - - CASSELDAGELFF TGTGCCAGCAGTGAATTGGACGCCGGGGAGCTGTTTTTT
TRBJ2-7 TRBV18 - - CASSPDRTFSYEQYF TGTGCCAGCTCGCCGGACAGAACCTTTTCCTACGAGCAGTACTTC
TRBJ1-1 TRBV6-6 - - CASIAGLGVMNTEAFF TGTGCCAGCATCGCAGGGTTGGGAGTGATGAACACTGAAGCTTTCTTT
TRBJ1-1 TRBV4-3 - once CASSQVRWTEAFF TGCGCCAGCAGCCAAGTTCGGTGGACTGAAGCTTTCTTT
TRBJ1-1 TRBV29-1 - - CSVEGRRF TGCAGCGTTGAAGGACGGAGATTT
TRBJ1-5 TRBV27 - - CASGGRQPQHF TGTGCCAGCGGGGGGCGACAGCCCCAGCATTTT
TRBJ1-2 TRBV27 - once CASGSVGYGYTF TGTGCCAGCGGTTCAGTGGGCTATGGCTACACCTTC
TRBJ1-1 TRBV29-1 - - CSVQGAKAFF TGCAGCGTTCAAGGAGCTAAAGCTTTCTTT
TRBJ1-3 TRBV19 - few CASSGLSSGNTIYF TGTGCCAGTAGTGGACTTAGCTCTGGAAACACCATATATTTT
TRBJ1-1 TRBV19 - - CASSTGTSEAFF TGTGCCAGTAGTACCGGGACGTCTGAAGCTTTCTTT
TRBJ1-3 TRBV19 - - CASRRGDSRSGNTIYF TGTGCCAGTAGAAGGGGGGACTCACGCTCTGGAAACACCATATATTTT
TRBJ1-5 TRBV6-6 - once CASTLGDQPQHF TGTGCCAGCACCTTAGGGGATCAGCCCCAGCATTTT
TRBJ2-1 TRBV27 TRBD2 - CASSKPSRSGLVGPNSYNEQFF TGTGCCAGCAGCAAACCCTCAAGGTCGGGACTAGTGGGTCCCAACTCCTACAATGAGCAGTTCTTC
TRBJ2-2 TRBV6-4 TRBD1 - CASSDRQGTGELFF TGTGCCAGCAGTGACCGACAGGGGACCGGGGAGCTGTTTTTT
TRBJ2-7 TRBV5-4 - few CASNSGGGGSSYEQYF TGTGCCAGCAACTCGGGAGGGGGCGGGAGTTCCTACGAGCAGTACTTC
TRBJ1-1 TRBV20-1 - - CSAREKTEAFF TGCAGTGCTAGGGAGAAAACTGAAGCTTTCTTT
TRBJ1-4 TRBV30 TRBD1 - CAWDRGQNEKLFF TGTGCCTGGGACAGGGGGCAAAATGAAAAACTGTTTTTT
TRBJ1-2 TRBV28 - - CASSSSGFGYTF TGTGCCAGCAGTTCATCAGGGTTTGGCTACACCTTC
TRBJ1-5 TRBV28 - - CASTAVARPQHF TGTGCCAGCACCGCGGTTGCGCGGCCCCAGCATTTT
TRBJ2-7 TRBV28 - - CASSLRPPRYEQYF TGTGCCAGCAGTCTTCGACCCCCCCGCTACGAGCAGTACTTC
TRBJ2-7 TRBV2 TRBD1 - CASSEDRVGEQYF TGTGCCAGCAGTGAGGACAGGGTCGGCGAGCAGTACTTC
TRBJ1-2 TRBV28 - - CASSLWEDGYTF TGTGCCAGCAGTTTATGGGAGGATGGCTACACCTTC
TRBJ1-2 TRBV7-8 - - CASSRRGLTEPTYGYTF TGTGCCAGCAGCCGGAGAGGGCTGACAGAACCAACCTATGGCTACACCTTC
TRBJ1-3 TRBV5-6 - - CASRHAGASGNTIYF TGTGCCAGCAGACACGCAGGGGCGTCTGGAAACACCATATATTTT
TRBJ2-2 TRBV5-1 - - CASSLVIDNTGELFF TGCGCCAGCAGCTTGGTGATAGACAACACCGGGGAGCTGTTTTTT
TRBJ2-2 TRBV11-2 - - CASSLAGVVTGELFF TGTGCCAGCAGCTTAGCGGGAGTGGTCACCGGGGAGCTGTTTTTT
TRBJ2-7 TRBV4-3 - - CASSLGGQDYEQYF TGCGCCAGCAGCCTCGGCGGACAAGACTACGAGCAGTACTTC
TRBJ1-3 TRBV4-3 - - CASSQGAAEMGNTIYF TGCGCCAGCAGCCAAGGGGCAGCGGAAATGGGAAACACCATATATTTT
TRBJ1-2 TRBV4-3 TRBD1 - CASSQARTGMGGYTF TGCGCCAGCAGCCAAGCCCGGACAGGGATGGGTGGCTACACCTTC
TRBJ1-6 TRBV5-5 TRBD1 - CASSLPGGSRSPLHF TGTGCCAGCAGCTTGCCAGGGGGGTCCCGTTCACCCCTCCACTTT
TRBJ2-5 TRBV19 TRBD2 - CASSIQGLAGKETQYF TGTGCCAGTAGTATACAAGGACTAGCGGGAAAAGAGACCCAGTACTTC